This T cell receptor (beta chain) is drawn from a study of blood T cell repertoires in COVID-19. Across the study: Spain, Italy and the United States supplied samples that represented acute and convalescent COVID-19. PBMCs, B-cell-depleted T cells, or T cells were the source of the cDNA or gDNA that made up the material.

Authors' data handling: Scientists estimated how many nucleated cells there were by amplifying reference gene primers. Profiled with immunoSEQ multiplex PCR; TCRdb holds only in-frame clones, not every one. The DNA gave D and trimming, while V, J and clone size come from that table. The table shows 140,000 to 150,000 clones, with about 87% occurring only once. Trimming removed 1 base at V and 8 bases at J, with 12 bases between. Germline CDR1 reads SGHAT; CDR2 reads FQNNGV. The CDR3 has 14 amino acids. V gene TRBV11-2 combines with J gene TRBJ2-1, with D unclear. Sequenced sample: peripheral blood. This clonotype was sampled from a woman aged 50 to 60 with acute or convalescent COVID-19. For the CDR3, the DNA is TGTGCCAGCAGCTTAGGTGATTGGGCTTATGAGCAGTTCTTC. This translates into CASSLGDWAYEQFF.